The next 23 T cell receptor beta chains were all read from a single sample in a study of T cell clusters in autoimmune cytopenias. Each sample's input was approximately 270 ng genomic DNA, some 40,000 genome equivalents. Multiplex touch-down PCR amplified TRB using TRB-A and TRB-B pools in one tube. One entry per CDR3 protein, without DNA, is what TCRdb gives after re-calling the multiplex PCR reads. The sample table includes 6,900 or so distinct CDR3 sequences. The same specimen was also included in a second study, on T cell repertoires in aging, cancer and after chemotherapy.

Sequencing used peripheral blood. All receptors come from a human donor in good health.

This clonotype registers medium-sized by frequency. This chain links TRBV11-1 with TRBJ2-7. In germline, CDR1 is SGHAT, CDR2 FQDESV (reference sequence). The CDR3 consists of 12 residues. CDR3 sequence: CASSLDGYEQYF.

The chain uses TRBV15 and TRBJ2-1; lacking DNA, the TRBD2 call made by TCRdb goes unchecked. Germline V gives CDR1 LNHNV, CDR2 YYDKDF (reference sequence). CDR3 size: 15 residues. The CDR3 spells CATSRDLSGRDEQFF.

This clonotype is called medium-sized based on its frequency. V usage is TRBV6-1 and J usage is TRBJ2-3; there is no DNA to check the TCRdb D call of TRBD1. From germline, CDR1 is MNHNS and CDR2 SASEGT. The CDR3 is 15 amino acids. The CDR3 spells CASSEALGGTDTQYF.

The CDR3 is CASSYRFGGDSPLHF. The chain recombines TRBV6-2 or TRBV6-3 with TRBJ1-6; without DNA, the TCRdb call of TRBD1 cannot be checked. The CDR3 length is 15 residues. CDR1 is MNHEY and CDR2 is SVGEGT in the germline V gene.

This clonotype ranks as medium-sized in terms of frequency. This chain connects TRBV5-6 to TRBJ2-1. The CDR3 has 12 residues. CDR1 and CDR2 from the germline V gene are SGHDT and YYEEEE. CDR3 sequence reads: CASSWGYNEQFF.

This clonotype shows up as medium-sized by frequency. The V and J genes are TRBV29-1 and TRBJ1-2; TCRdb names TRBD1, which stays unverified in the absence of DNA. CDR3 length equals 13 residues. Germline assignment: CDR1 SQVTM and CDR2 ANQGSEA. CDR3 sequence: CSVYLQGNYGYTF.

Considering frequency, this clonotype is medium-sized. The rearrangement uses TRBV19 and TRBJ2-3; the D call from TCRdb, TRBD1, cannot be confirmed without DNA. CDR3 length: 13 residues. In germline, CDR1 is LNHDA, CDR2 SQIVND (reference sequence). CDR3 sequence: CASGQGDTDTQYF.

The V and J genes are TRBV11-1 and TRBJ1-2. Germline V gene sequence: CDR1 SGHAT, CDR2 FQDESV (reference sequence). This CDR3 is 14 amino acids long. CDR3 protein: CASSLSRGNYGYTF. The complete variable domain, with remaining parts taken from reference TRBV11-1 and TRBJ1-2, reads EAEVAQSPRYKITEKSQAVAFWCDPISGHATLYWYRQILGQGPELLVQFQDESVVDDSQLPKDRFSAERLKGVDSTLKIQPAELGDSAMYLCASSLSRGNYGYTFGSGTRLTVV.

The rearrangement uses TRBV5-4 and TRBJ2-7; no DNA is available, so the TRBD1 call from TCRdb remains unchecked. Germline CDR1 is SGHNT and CDR2 is YYREEE (reference sequence). CDR3 size: 14 residues. The CDR3 loop is CASSPDSVGYEQYF.

By frequency, this clonotype registers medium-sized. The J gene is TRBJ2-5, the V gene TRBV30; TCRdb's D gene call, TRBD1, goes unchecked for lack of DNA. The CDR3 is 13 residues long. Germline loops: CDR1 GTSNPN, CDR2 SVGIG (reference sequence). CDR3 loop: CAWRLPGWETQYF.

J is TRBJ1-2 and V is TRBV6-2 or TRBV6-3; TCRdb reports TRBD1, a call that lacks DNA to check it against. The germline gives CDR1 MNHEY, CDR2 SVGEGT. This CDR3 contains 17 residues. This CDR3 is CASSYSSNSRGGVGYTF.

This clonotype is deemed medium-sized by its frequency. The J gene is TRBJ2-7, the V gene TRBV6-2 or TRBV6-3; TCRdb proposes TRBD1, but this gene call is untestable without DNA. Germline V gene data show CDR1 as MNHEY and CDR2 as SVGEGT. The CDR3 is 13 residues long. This chain's CDR3 is CASRETGGYEQYF.

The V call is TRBV18, the J call TRBJ1-4. CDR1 and CDR2 from the germline V gene are KGHSH and LQKENI. The CDR3 runs to 14 residues. The CDR3 reads CASSPSRELVELFF.

This chain links TRBV19 with TRBJ1-2; the D call of TRBD1 rests on TCRdb alone, since no DNA is present to check it. CDR1 and CDR2 from the germline V gene are LNHDA and SQIVND (reference sequence). This CDR3 comprises 15 residues. CDR3 sequence reads: CASSIDGTGSDGYTF.

The rearrangement joins TRBV6-4 to TRBJ2-5; the D gene TCRdb calls, TRBD1, cannot be checked with no DNA. Germline V lookup: CDR1 MRHNA, CDR2 SNTAGT. CDR3 size: 16 residues. The CDR3 sequence: CASRPPTGEEQETQYF.

The chain has TRBV7-9 and TRBJ2-2. Germline V lookup: CDR1 SEHNR, CDR2 FQNEAQ (reference sequence). The CDR3 consists of 15 residues. CDR3 protein: CASSVGHAATGELFF.

This chain connects TRBV6-1 to TRBJ1-2; TCRdb reports TRBD1, a call that lacks DNA to check it against. Germline CDR1 is MNHNS and CDR2 is SASEGT. There are 14 residues in the CDR3. The CDR3 is CASSVGQGAFGYTF.

This clonotype is medium-sized (0.01 to 0.1%) by frequency. V gene TRBV6-5 combines with J gene TRBJ1-6. CDR1 and CDR2 (germline): MNHEY, SVGAGI. The CDR3 is made up of 14 amino acids. CDR3 protein: CASSPNTGNSPLHF.

The chain joins TRBV12-3 or TRBV12-4 to TRBJ2-1; TCRdb returns TRBD1, unconfirmable since there is no DNA. The CDR3 extends over 14 amino acids. CDR3 loop: CASSSGSSYNEQFF.

This chain connects TRBV6-2 or TRBV6-3 to TRBJ2-5; TCRdb's D call of TRBD1 is untestable without DNA. CDR3 size: 14 residues. Germline V gene sequence: CDR1 MNHEY, CDR2 SVGEGT. CDR3: CASSNLQGQVPQYF.

Measured by frequency, this clonotype is medium-sized. J is TRBJ1-5 and V is TRBV19; TCRdb lists TRBD1, though no DNA is available to test this call. The length of the CDR3 is 15 residues. Germline V gives CDR1 LNHDA, CDR2 SQIVND (reference sequence). The chain's CDR3 is CASSATGAGDQPQHF.

This clonotype shows up as medium-sized by frequency. The genes are TRBV18 and TRBJ1-6; TCRdb's assignment of TRBD1 cannot be checked, as there is no DNA. Looked up from germline, CDR1 is KGHSH and CDR2 is LQKENI. This CDR3 region has 14 residues. CDR3 residues: CASSPPGPNSPLHF.

This clonotype is identified as medium-sized from frequency. The chain carries TRBV6-6 and TRBJ2-1. The CDR3 spans 15 residues. CDR1 is MNHNY, CDR2 SVGAGI, per germline (reference sequence). The CDR3 loop reads CASSYLGYSYNEQFF.